This T cell receptor (beta chain) was identified in a study of cytomegalovirus exposure and HLA in healthy donors (dated by TCRdb to about 2017). Regarding the research as a whole: An earlier analysis of some 600 of the donors reported roughly 300 Gb of sequence data and 95 million to 120 million unique TCR beta sequences obtained from about 180 million T cells. About 330 gigabases of sequencing data and tens of millions of unique TCR sequences made up an early release that covered approximately 700 HLA-typed donors. The genetic ancestry cluster associated with self-reported Caucasian donors included 81% of the approximately 430 genotyped donors. The study was designed to test whether signatures of past pathogen exposure could be identified by cataloging public T cell receptors. The T cell repertoires of some 700 subjects were profiled by immunosequencing and related to cytomegalovirus serostatus. A separate validation cohort of over 95 different subjects was used in addition to the 666-subject first cohort. High-throughput TCR immunosequencing, statistical association of individual TCRs with disease status, and machine learning were combined to predict cytomegalovirus infection status. To study patterns of TCR occurrence, a later analysis re-analyzed previously published TCR beta repertoires from 700 or so donors and added high-resolution HLA genotyping. Rather than drawing on any new phenotypic data, the later analysis identified candidate immune exposures from TCR beta sequences and the way those sequences occurred across donors. To decide whether each TCR beta V gene segment behaved as functional or pseudogenic, an earlier analysis of some 570 of the donors relied on high-throughput TCR beta sequencing. Donor age, sex, ethnicity and CMV serostatus were compiled together with the repertoire data. A later genetic analysis took genome-wide SNP genotypes for about 55% of the 666 donors and used that subset as a discovery cohort. Every discovery cohort repertoire had been produced on one sequencing platform. Class I and class II HLA loci were covered by the typing at four-digit resolution. Typing coverage differed by locus: A, B, C, DRB1 and DQB1 were typed in roughly 620-630 donors, DQA1 in about 500, DPA1 in 600 to 610, and DPB1 in about 450. Because of strong linkage in the cohort, four or five DR-DQ haplotypes were treated as single units for association and clustering. On average, about 240,000 unique TCR beta nucleotide sequences were sequenced per donor among roughly 430 genotyped donors of the cohort, with 15% to 20% of those sequences being non-productive. The paper as a whole reports these results and caveats: When HLA alleles, especially DR and DQ, strongly co-occurred, TCR associations were difficult to assign to individual alleles. A further reported finding was that TCR beta sequences accurately predicted the HLA-A and HLA-B alleles for most subjects in the first cohort. Broadly in line with IMGT annotations, most TCR beta V segments showed up in productive rearrangements about 90% or about 30% of the time in an earlier analysis of a few hundred of the donors. According to a later analysis, parvovirus B19, influenza, CMV and Epstein-Barr virus appeared linked to several top co-occurrence clusters. The only immune exposure information available for the cohort was CMV serostatus. A cluster of highly shared sequence variants was judged likely to represent a technical artifact of the sequencing pipeline. The study gave a list of under 200 TCR beta chains associated with cytomegalovirus. Specific HLA alleles were associated with 15,000 to 20,000 TCR beta sequences at a false discovery rate of 0.05 in a later analysis. Correlated functional status among segregating V segments might be attributable to linkage disequilibrium, but an unknown experimental factor could not be ruled out. Some IMGT-functional V segments, including TRBV6-2 and TRBV6-3, could not be told apart with the 87-base-pair reads, so those segments were excluded. The presence/absence analyses assumed that sequencing depth was roughly uniform across donors, and that assumption may not be true. Compared with the approximately 700-donor mean, donors in an Asian-associated ancestry cluster had fewer N-insertions in productive TCRs, according to a later genetic analysis. The authors suggested that the approach could potentially be extended to other disease states and immunological phenotypes. Only TCR beta chains were sequenced in this cohort, and the absence of alpha or paired-chain data limited detectable features. In vitro tests confirmed that a few of the cytomegalovirus-associated TCR beta chains recognize cytomegalovirus antigens. V-gene and J-gene trimming of TCR beta chains was associated with a missense DCLRE1C variant in a later genetic analysis, and the association was replicated in an independent cohort. A later analysis found that HLA-associated TCR beta chains were more clonally expanded and had lower generation probabilities than equally common non-associated chains. HLA typing was unavailable for some donors at each locus, so association tests used only the typed subset. Most TCR sequences were seen in very few donors, while some public TCRs were found in many individuals. The classifier was reported to diagnose cytomegalovirus status with high specificity and sensitivity in both the original and validation cohorts. In a later analysis, most CMV-associated TCR beta chains were found to appear HLA-restricted, with HLA associations seemingly driven largely by CMV exposure. The earlier analysis of 450 to 700 of the donors excluded over 15 rarely observed V segments, including chromosome 9 orphons, because counts were too low. In a later analysis, the rate of TCR association differed among HLA loci, with DRB1 alleles having the most associated TCRs and HLA-C alleles having the fewest.

For this clone: Its binding antigen is unknown. No per-base quality is available; no much larger clone lies one base away.

Receptor libraries were prepared by the immunoSEQ multiplex PCR assay. For the multiplex PCR, a mixture combining 60 forward primers for TCR Vbeta segments and 13 reverse primers for TCR Jbeta segments was used. The CDR3 region of rearranged TCR beta genes was amplified from genomic DNA by a multiplex PCR assay. On the Illumina HiSeq System, the amplified TCR beta libraries were sequenced as 87-base-pair reads. The authors processed their data as follows. A later analysis tallied around 87 million unique TCR beta chains across the 700 or so repertoires, and approximately 11 million of those chains were shared by two or more donors. A nearest-neighbor algorithm error-corrected the raw reads and collapsed the reads into unique sequences, merging closely related sequences to remove PCR and sequencing errors. V, D and J gene segments were assigned by aligning CDR3 sequences to IMGT reference sequences. For a sequence to be retained, a match of at least six nucleotides was required to both a V gene segment and a J gene segment. Rearrangements were called productive when the CDR3 lacked stop codons and stayed in frame with V and J; all others were non-productive. CDR3 was defined by IMGT convention, running from the second conserved V-encoded cysteine to the conserved J-encoded phenylalanine. The earlier analysis of some 600 of the donors excluded sequences that lacked an unambiguous match to a single V gene segment. In an earlier analysis of approximately 610 of the donors, V segments were called functional above 56.7% productive rearrangements and were called segregating when the between-donor standard deviation exceeded 5%. A statistical classification framework was developed to diagnose cytomegalovirus status using the catalog of TCR beta chain sequences. V and J gene assignment, in a later analysis, came from comparing TCR nucleotide sequences with IMGT/GENE-DB human TR gene sequences. The TCRdist pipeline was used in a later analysis to assign CDR3 sequences and most-parsimonious VDJ recombination scenarios. In a later analysis, each TCR beta chain was defined by its CDR3 amino acid sequence together with its V-gene family, and reads without a unique V-gene family were excluded. As a way to deal with suspected cross-contamination and a sequencing artifact, a later analysis dropped 450 to 600 nucleotide sequences that were highly shared and had low generation probability. A later analysis calculated a clonal expansion index for each public chain from normalized within-repertoire ranks of inferred template counts. A later analysis computed generation probabilities with a VDJ recombination model fitted to out-of-frame rearrangements, and checked the results against IGoR. A later analysis scored TCR-TCR, TCR-HLA and TCR-CMV co-occurrence with hypergeometric tests, applying a repertoire-size bias correction to TCR pairs. False discovery rates were estimated in a later analysis by permuting HLA or CMV assignments 20 times. In a later analysis, co-occurring TCRs were grouped using DBSCAN, with TCRdist sequence similarity added in when clustering inside HLA-allele-positive subsets. Repertoires with fewer than 30,000 or more than 120,000 public chains were left out of co-occurrence clustering, as were four to six repertoires with anomalous nucleotide sharing. TCRdb took this table from immuneACCESS and kept in-frame rearrangements with V and J called. Such tables lack part of the clones; where checked against another copy, unresolved V genes explain under half of the gap, and the rest is unexplained. V and J calls and clone size are as listed in that table; D and trimming were resolved from the DNA. A total of 180,000 or so clones appear in this sample, 75% of them only once. The ten largest account for 2.9% of the sample.

The cohort consisted of hundreds of healthy bone marrow donors. At the time of sampling, all cohort members were nominally healthy, though unrecorded immune exposures were likely present. The donor was CMV seronegative and was included in the group of a few hundred seronegative cohort members. A peripheral blood sample was collected from each donor, and TCR beta sequencing was performed on peripheral blood mononuclear cells. Genomic DNA was extracted from the blood cell samples with the Qiagen DNeasy Blood Extraction Kit. CDR1 and CDR2 (MNHEY, SVGAGI) derive from the germline V gene. CDR3 length: 13 amino acids, cysteine to phenylalanine. The CDR3 DNA has 39 bases and is translated from base 1. Cut back by 8 bases and 0 bases, the V and J ends lie 10 bases apart.

In this chain, TRBV6-5 is recombined with TRBJ1-1; TRBD1 is possibly the D segment (5 matching bases). Sequenced: PBMCs. The receptor was derived from a male donor in good health and CMV-seronegative. The DNA sequence reads TGTGCCAGCCGGTTACAGGTGAACACTGAAGCTTTCTTT. Its protein reads: CASRLQVNTEAFF.